These 25 T cell receptor beta chains share one sample of origin, sequenced in a study of cytomegalovirus exposure and HLA in healthy donors. PCR was performed using 60 Vbeta and 13 Jbeta primers. The method was immunoSEQ multiplex PCR; TCRdb's version includes in-frame clones alone and lacks a portion of them. The data show 85,000 to 100,000 clones, around nine tenths seen once. Sequencing was done on a sample of PBMCs. These receptors were collected from a man aged 30 to 45 in good health and CMV-seropositive.

Details on this clone: Additional DNA sequences in this sample encode the identical CDR3. This chain uses TRBV2 with TRBJ2-1; 7 bases match TRBD2. This CDR3 contains 15 residues. J gave up 1 base and V 4 bases, and 4 bases lay outside the gene matches. Per the germline V gene, CDR1 is SNHLY and CDR2 is FYNNEI. The CDR3: CASSGGGRSYNEQFF. CDR3 coding DNA: TGTGCCAGCAGTGGGGGAGGGAGGTCCTACAATGAGCAGTTCTTC. The whole variable domain, remainder taken from reference TRBV2 and TRBJ2-1, is EPEVTQTPSHQVTQMGQEVILRCVPISNHLYFYWYRQILGQKVEFLVSFYNNEISEKSEIFDDQFSVERPDGSNFTLKIRSTKLEDSAMYFCASSGGGRSYNEQFFGPGTRLTVL.

This rearrangement joins TRBV6-1 to TRBJ2-1, with D maybe TRBD1 (6 bases). The CDR3 has 13 amino acids. The V end lost 11 bases, the J end lost 2 bases, and 13 bases lay between the germline ends. Germline assignment: CDR1 MNHNS and CDR2 SASEGT. The CDR3 here is CASSGQPYNEQFF. The CDR3 nucleotides read TGTGCCTCTTCGGGACAACCCTACAATGAGCAGTTCTTC.

This sequence joins TRBV2 and TRBJ2-7; D unclear. The CDR3 consists of 11 residues. Germline loops: CDR1 SNHLY, CDR2 FYNNEI. The V end was cut by 5 bases, the J end by 4 bases, with 6 bases between. The CDR3 here is CASSNSYEQYF. The CDR3 coding sequence is TGTGCCAGCAGTAATAGTTACGAGCAGTACTTC.

J is TRBJ1-1 and V is TRBV5-6, with 7 bases that match TRBD1. The CDR3 consists of 15 residues. Trimming cost V 1 base and J 7 bases; bases outside gene matches: 10. Germline CDR1 and CDR2: SGHDT and YYEEEE. CDR3 amino acids: CASSLYDRERNEAFF. CDR3 coding DNA: TGTGCCAGCAGCTTGTATGACAGGGAAAGGAATGAAGCTTTCTTT.

The rearrangement uses TRBV28 and TRBJ2-1; 9 nucleotides agree with TRBD2. The CDR3 length is 15 residues. With V trimmed by 2 bases and J by 6 bases, 5 bases remained unmatched. CDR1 and CDR2 from the germline V gene are MDHEN and SYDVKM. CDR3 in amino acids: CASSLAGGYGNEQFF. CDR3 sequence (DNA): TGTGCCAGCAGTTTAGCGGGAGGGTACGGCAATGAGCAGTTCTTC. Filled out from reference TRBV28 and TRBJ2-1, the complete variable domain reads DVKVTQSSRYLVKRTGEKVFLECVQDMDHENMFWYRQDPGLGLRLIYFSYDVKMKEKGDIPEGYSVSREKKERFSLILESASTNQTSMYLCASSLAGGYGNEQFFGPGTRLTVL.

This clone was observed once. The chain combines TRBV15 with TRBJ2-1; 8 bases are shared with TRBD2. The junction had 11 bases not matched to a gene; V was cut back by 0 bases and J by 7 bases. The germline CDR1 and CDR2 sequences are LNHNV and YYDKDF (reference sequence). This CDR3 is built from 17 residues. CDR3 sequence: CATSRERSGSPTNEQFF. The CDR3 coding sequence is TGTGCCACCAGCAGAGAGAGAAGCGGGAGTCCTACTAATGAGCAGTTCTTC.

J is TRBJ1-2 and V is TRBV9; 9 bases are a match to TRBD1. V was clipped by 4 bases and J by 1 base; unmatched bases: 5. This CDR3 region has 15 residues. In germline, CDR1 is SGDLS, CDR2 YYNGEE. The CDR3 bases are TGTGCCAGCAGCCCCGGACAGGGGATTAACTATGGCTACACCTTC. It translates to CASSPGQGINYGYTF.

The CDR3 region is CASSNDRGYEQYF. CDR3 sequence (DNA): TGTGCCAGCAGCAATGACAGGGGCTACGAGCAGTACTTC. The J gene is TRBJ2-7, the V gene TRBV5-4; 8 bases are shared with TRBD1. Germline assignment: CDR1 SGHNT and CDR2 YYREEE (reference sequence). The V and J ends lost 4 bases and 3 bases, in that order; junction bases with no gene match: 3. The length of the CDR3 is 13 residues.

This clone appeared once. V is TRBV15 and J is TRBJ2-5, with TRBD2 matching 9 bases. There are 15 residues in the CDR3. Germline loops: CDR1 LNHNV, CDR2 YYDKDF (reference sequence). Losses at the gene ends were 6 bases for V and 3 bases for J; bases not matched to a gene: 8. The CDR3 DNA reads TGTGCCACCAGTCGCGGGGGGGGGTGGGAAGAGACCCAGTACTTC. Translated: CATSRGGGWEETQYF.

V is TRBV2 and J is TRBJ1-3; 9 bases are shared with TRBD1. The germline gives CDR1 SNHLY, CDR2 FYNNEI. V dropped 3 bases and J dropped 13; count of bases not matched to a gene: 7. This CDR3 has 13 amino acids. CDR3 DNA sequence: TGTGCCAGCAGTGAGAACCGGGACAGGGTTATATATTTT. Translating gives CASSENRDRVIYF.

The rearrangement links TRBV9 to TRBJ2-1, with 11 bases aligning to TRBD2. V shed 3 bases and J 4 bases; nucleotides not matched to a gene: 6. The germline V gene encodes CDR1 SGDLS and CDR2 YYNGEE. The CDR3 has 16 residues. CDR3 sequence: CASSARLAGIYNEQFF. CDR3 sequence (DNA): TGTGCCAGCAGCGCCAGACTAGCGGGGATTTACAATGAGCAGTTCTTC.

The rearrangement links TRBV13 to TRBJ2-7, with D perhaps TRBD2 (5 bases). Deletions cut 2 bases from V and 6 bases from J, with 8 bases between. The CDR3 extends over 12 amino acids. Germline V gene data show CDR1 as PRHDT and CDR2 as FYEKMQ (reference sequence). CDR3 DNA: TGTGCCAGCAGCTTAATCAGCGGCGAGCAGTACTTC. Translation gives CASSLISGEQYF. Complete variable domain (other parts from reference TRBV13 and TRBJ2-7): AAGVIQSPRHLIKEKRETATLKCYPIPRHDTVYWYQQGPGQDPQFLISFYEKMQSDKGSIPDRFSAQQFSDYHSELNMSSLELGDSALYFCASSLISGEQYFGPGTRLTVT.

The chain links TRBV6-1 to TRBJ2-1; 12 nucleotides align to TRBD2. Looked up from germline, CDR1 is MNHNS and CDR2 is SASEGT. J gave up 2 bases and V 6 bases, and 2 bases lay outside the gene matches. The CDR3 covers 15 residues. CDR3 sequence reads: CASSLAGGPYNEQFF. CDR3 bases: TGTGCCAGCAGCCTAGCGGGAGGGCCCTACAATGAGCAGTTCTTC.

The rearrangement joins TRBV28 to TRBJ1-2, with a weak D call TRBD1 (5 bases). Germline loops: CDR1 MDHEN, CDR2 SYDVKM. This CDR3 comprises 15 residues. V shed 1 base and J shed 4 bases, with 13 bases lying between them. The CDR3 here is CASSLSLPRVYGYTF. DNA of the CDR3: TGTGCCAGCAGTTTATCTCTTCCCAGGGTCTATGGCTACACCTTC.

J is TRBJ1-6 and V is TRBV2; D is possibly TRBD1 (5 bases). V lost 11 bases and J lost 5, with 22 bases in between. The CDR3 has 16 residues. Germline lookup yields CDR1 SNHLY and CDR2 FYNNEI. The CDR3 bases are TGTGCCGGACGGGGGGATTGGCCGGCCGATAATTCACCCCTCCACTTT. Protein: CAGRGDWPADNSPLHF. Drawing the rest from reference TRBV2 and TRBJ1-6, the complete variable domain is EPEVTQTPSHQVTQMGQEVILRCVPISNHLYFYWYRQILGQKVEFLVSFYNNEISEKSEIFDDQFSVERPDGSNFTLKIRSTKLEDSAMYFCAGRGDWPADNSPLHFGNGTRLTVT.

The chain carries TRBV5-1 and TRBJ2-7, with TRBD2 matching 9 bases. V lost 1 base and J lost 2; bases outside the gene matches: 10. Germline CDR1 SGHRS, CDR2 YFSETQ. The CDR3 runs to 17 residues. CDR3 nucleotide sequence: TGCGCCAGCAGCTTGATGACTAGCGGTTACACCCCCTACGAGCAGTACTTC. Encoded protein: CASSLMTSGYTPYEQYF.

The chain uses TRBV27 and TRBJ1-5; no reliable D call. Trimming stripped 4 bases from V and 5 bases from J, with 12 bases between. This CDR3 spans 14 amino acids. In germline, CDR1 is MNHEY, CDR2 SMNVEV (reference sequence). CDR3 in amino acids: CASSSTMQDQPQHF. In DNA form, the CDR3 reads TGTGCCAGCAGTTCCACAATGCAGGATCAGCCCCAGCATTTT.

The chain has TRBV5-6 and TRBJ2-3, with 10 bases matching TRBD2. J lost 4 bases, V lost 0 bases, and 2 bases had no gene match. The CDR3 extends over 15 amino acids. From germline, CDR1 is SGHDT and CDR2 YYEEEE. This chain's CDR3 is CASSLALAGADTQYF. In DNA, the CDR3 is TGTGCCAGCAGCTTGGCTCTAGCGGGGGCAGATACGCAGTATTTT.

This clone was seen only once. The CDR3 reads CASRDTGGSQPQHF. The CDR3 DNA reads as TGTGCCAGCAGAGACACAGGGGGAAGTCAGCCCCAGCATTTT. This sequence joins TRBV28 and TRBJ1-5, with 8 bases matching TRBD1. The CDR3 covers 14 residues. The ends lost 6 bases at V and 6 bases at J; junction bases unmatched: 7. Germline CDR1 and CDR2: MDHEN and SYDVKM.

V usage is TRBV21-1 and J usage is TRBJ1-5; TRBD1 is taken as the D call from the table, unchecked against the DNA. TRBV21-1 is deemed a pseudogene. The CDR3 is 19 amino acids. The CDR3 bases are TGTGCCAGCAGCAAAGTATCGGACAGGGGGAAATATAGCAATCAGCCCCAGCATTTT. Its translation is CASSKVSDRGKYSNQPQHF.

The rearrangement joins TRBV9 to TRBJ2-7; D is perhaps TRBD2 (6 bases). CDR1 SGDLS and CDR2 YYNGEE come from the germline V gene. CDR3 size: 14 residues. V was shortened by 0 bases and J by 5 bases, with 12 bases between the two germline ends. The chain's CDR3 is CASSVEPGADEQYF. DNA of the CDR3: TGTGCCAGCAGCGTAGAACCGGGAGCGGACGAGCAGTACTTC. The full variable domain, completed using reference TRBV9 and TRBJ2-7, is DSGVTQTPKHLITATGQRVTLRCSPRSGDLSVYWYQQSLDQGLQFLIQYYNGEERAKGNILERFSAQQFPDLHSELNLSSLELGDSALYFCASSVEPGADEQYFGPGTRLTVT.

The CDR3 DNA follows: TGCGCCAGCAGCTTTACTAGGAGGACAGGGGAAGAGACCCAGTACTTC. It is translated as CASSFTRRTGEETQYF. The chain carries TRBV5-1 and TRBJ2-5; 9 positions match TRBD1. CDR1 and CDR2 from the germline V gene are SGHRS and YFSETQ. The CDR3 consists of 16 residues. V lost 2 bases to trimming and J lost 3 bases; unmatched junction nucleotides: 8.

This clone occurred once. The chain joins TRBV2 to TRBJ1-5; D is unclear. Deletions cut 7 bases from V and 0 bases from J, with 19 bases between. This CDR3 has 17 residues. From germline, CDR1 is SNHLY and CDR2 FYNNEI. The CDR3 nucleotides read TGTGCCAGCACCCAAAAACGTCCGGTCTATAGCAATCAGCCCCAGCATTTT. It translates to CASTQKRPVYSNQPQHF.

The genes are TRBV6-7 and TRBJ1-1; the match to TRBD1 covers 7 bases. TRBV6-7 is recorded as an ORF, its role being uncertain. CDR3 length: 15 amino acids. The trim removed 8 bases at V and 5 bases at J, leaving 14 bases unmatched. The DNA of the CDR3 is TGTGCCAGCTACCTACCCTCACAGGGGTGGACTGAAGCTTTCTTT. Translating it yields CASYLPSQGWTEAFF.

This chain joins TRBV2 and TRBJ2-3; TRBD1 is a possible D gene (6 bases). With 2 bases removed from V and 7 bases from J, the gap between germline ends came to 13 bases. The CDR3 covers 14 residues. The germline V gene encodes CDR1 SNHLY and CDR2 FYNNEI. The CDR3 here is CASSERGTAYTQYF. The CDR3, as DNA: TGTGCCAGCAGTGAAAGGGGGACCGCATATACGCAGTATTTT. Full variable domain (rest looked up from reference TRBV2 and TRBJ2-3): EPEVTQTPSHQVTQMGQEVILRCVPISNHLYFYWYRQILGQKVEFLVSFYNNEISEKSEIFDDQFSVERPDGSNFTLKIRSTKLEDSAMYFCASSERGTAYTQYFGPGTRLTVL.